This T cell receptor (beta chain) was sequenced for a study of T-cell memory formation after mild COVID-19. Notes on this clonotype: Antigen: not known.

5'RACE with constant-segment primers yielded barcoded, UMI-tagged TCR alpha and TCR beta cDNA libraries. MiXCR, applied by TCRdb to the 5' RACE reads, yields one record per CDR3 protein. The data hold just under 550,000 distinct CDR3 sequences, with roughly 22% observed a single time. The CDR3 covers 16 residues. The trim removed 5 bases at V and 0 bases at J, leaving 10 bases unmatched. CDR1 and CDR2 (germline): DFQATT, SNEGSKA (reference sequence). Study-wide findings and caveats: Pre-infection memory contained some responding clones, which suggested that cross-reactive memory had joined.

The chain is built from TRBV20-1 and TRBJ2-1; 7 positions agree with TRBD2. The clonotype comes from an adult woman who had mild COVID-19 (a few samples of this study predate the infection). Cell type and time point are not known. The specimen sequenced was PBMCs or a T cell subset sorted from them (not recorded which). The CDR3 is CSASPDGGSSYNEQFF. DNA of the CDR3: TGCAGTGCTTCCCCAGACGGGGGGAGCTCCTACAATGAGCAGTTCTTC.